This T cell receptor (beta chain) stems from a study of control samples from healthy donors and cancer patients. The assay was immunoSEQ multiplex PCR, and TCRdb's table has in-frame clones only and misses some. Of about 120,000 clones listed, approximately 92% are singletons. J gave up 4 bases and V 1 base, and 9 bases lay outside the gene matches. The germline V gene encodes CDR1 MRHNA and CDR2 SNTAGT. CDR3 size: 17 residues. This receptor was identified in a young man in good health. Sample: blood. The chain couples TRBV6-4 to TRBJ1-3; 8 bases map to TRBD1. The CDR3 sequence: CASSDFLGQGSGNTIYF. CDR3 nucleotide sequence: TGTGCCAGCAGTGACTTCCTTGGACAGGGCTCGGGAAACACCATATATTTT.